A selection of T cell receptor beta chains follows, all from one sample in a study of blood T cell repertoires in COVID-19. Profiled with immunoSEQ multiplex PCR; TCRdb holds only in-frame clones, not every one. The sample has around 100,000 clones, roughly 72% seen once. Sequenced material: peripheral blood. The receptors were sampled from a man older than 75 with acute or convalescent COVID-19. Each CDR3 is given with its conserved first and last residue. Fields, in order: V gene, J gene, clone size, D gene, CDR3 DNA, CDR3 protein. A D gene is named only where the DNA matches it firmly. Some rows have no size entry. The others give once, few or many, or a class for an expanded clone.

TRBV29-1,TRBJ1-2,-,TRBD1,TGCAGCGTTGAAGATCTCGGGACAGGGTGGGGCTACACCTTC,CSVEDLGTGWGYTF
TRBV29-1,TRBJ1-4,-,TRBD1,TGCAGCGTTGGGGACAGGGGGCTTTTAGAACTGTTTTTT,CSVGDRGLLELFF
TRBV2,TRBJ1-1,-,-,TGTGCCAGCATTCGTGGGGCTCGGGACACTGAAGCTTTCTTT,CASIRGARDTEAFF
TRBV18,TRBJ2-7,-,-,TGTGCCAGCTCGGCCAGCTCCTACGAGCAGTACTTC,CASSASSYEQYF
TRBV12-3/TRBV12-4,TRBJ2-1,-,TRBD2,TGTGCCAGCTATCTAGCGGGAGACAATGAGCAGTTCTTC,CASYLAGDNEQFF
TRBV6-2/TRBV6-3,TRBJ2-7,-,TRBD2,TGTGCCAGCAGTTACGGGGTGCGGGAGGAATACGAGCAGTACTTC,CASSYGVREEYEQYF
TRBV19,TRBJ2-1,once,TRBD2,TGTGCCAGTATCGGACTAGCGGGAGGGCGCGATGAGCAGTTCTTC,CASIGLAGGRDEQFF
TRBV7-2,TRBJ2-3,medium-sized,-,TGTGCCAGCAGCCAGGACTTCACCGCGGATACGCAGTATTTT,CASSQDFTADTQYF
TRBV11-2,TRBJ2-5,-,TRBD1,TGTGCCAGCAGCGCCGACAGGGGCGGGACCCAGTACTTC,CASSADRGGTQYF
TRBV6-6,TRBJ2-7,-,-,TGTGCCAGCAGCCGAGACAGGACCTACGAGCAGTACTTC,CASSRDRTYEQYF
TRBV7-8,TRBJ2-1,-,TRBD2,TGTGCCAGCAGCTTATGGCTGCTAGCGGGGTACAATGAGCAGTTCTTC,CASSLWLLAGYNEQFF
TRBV11-2,TRBJ2-7,-,-,TGTGCCAGCAGAGGACTGAGCTACGAGCAGTACTTC,CASRGLSYEQYF
TRBV7-8,TRBJ1-1,-,-,TGTGCCAGCAGGGCAGTAGCGGTGAACACTGAAGCTTTCTTT,CASRAVAVNTEAFF
TRBV28,TRBJ1-2,-,-,TGTGCCAGCAGTTCTCACTCGGGCTACACCTTC,CASSSHSGYTF
TRBV5-1,TRBJ2-6,-,-,TGCGCCAGCACCTTACTCGGGAGTACTGGGGCCAACGTCCTGACTTTC,CASTLLGSTGANVLTF
TRBV19,TRBJ2-6,-,-,TGTGCCAGTAGTATCCAGGCGTCAGGGGCCAACGTCCTGACTTTC,CASSIQASGANVLTF
TRBV10-1,TRBJ2-1,-,-,TGCGCCACCCAGAGGGGGGGCAGCGATGAGCAGTTCTTC,CATQRGGSDEQFF
TRBV6-5,TRBJ1-2,-,-,TGTGCGCACAGTAAAGCTTTCGGCTATGGCTACACCTTC,CAHSKAFGYGYTF
TRBV6-5,TRBJ1-2,-,-,TGTGCCAGCAGTTTACAGGGAAGGGGTGGCTACACCTTC,CASSLQGRGGYTF
TRBV4-1,TRBJ2-1,-,TRBD1,TGCGCCAGCAGCCATCCTACTCACAGGGGTAAGGGCAATGAGCAGTTCTTC,CASSHPTHRGKGNEQFF
TRBV19,TRBJ2-2,-,-,TGTGCCAGTAGGTTTATCGGGGCAGGGGAGACCGGGGAGCTGTTTTTT,CASRFIGAGETGELFF
TRBV14,TRBJ2-1,-,TRBD2,TGTGCCAGCAGCCAAGGGACTAGCTGGTACAATGAGCAGTTCTTC,CASSQGTSWYNEQFF
TRBV21-1,TRBJ2-7,-,-,TGTGCCAGCAGCAAAGAGGGCAGCGGGAGCTCCTACGAGCAGTACTTC,CASSKEGSGSSYEQYF
TRBV7-6,TRBJ2-5,-,TRBD2,TGTGCCAGCAGCGATAGCGGGAGGGGGACCCAGTACTTC,CASSDSGRGTQYF
TRBV5-4,TRBJ2-5,-,TRBD1,TGTGCCAGCAGCAGAACCGGGACAGGGTGGGAGACCCAGTACTTC,CASSRTGTGWETQYF
TRBV11-3,TRBJ2-2,-,-,TGTGCCAGCAGCCCGACGACAGGCCACACCGGGGAGCTGTTTTTT,CASSPTTGHTGELFF
TRBV7-8,TRBJ1-3,-,-,TGTGCCAGCAGCTCCCTTGTCGTGTCTGGAAACACCATATATTTT,CASSSLVVSGNTIYF
TRBV5-6,TRBJ2-7,-,TRBD1,TGTGCCAGCAGCATAGGACAGGGCGGTACCTACGAGCAGTACTTC,CASSIGQGGTYEQYF
TRBV11-2,TRBJ2-3,-,TRBD2,TGTGCCAGCAGCTTAGGGACTAGCGGGAGGGCCACAGATACGCAGTATTTT,CASSLGTSGRATDTQYF
TRBV5-5,TRBJ1-5,few,TRBD1,TGTGCCAGCAGCCACGACAGGGGGCAAGGTCAGCCCCAGCATTTT,CASSHDRGQGQPQHF
TRBV11-2,TRBJ2-3,-,-,TGTGCCAGCAGCCCCCAAGGGGGTATCTTTGGAAATACGCAGTATTTT,CASSPQGGIFGNTQYF
TRBV3-1/TRBV3-2,TRBJ2-1,-,-,TGTGCCAGCAGCCAAGTGTCAGGGGCCCGTAAGAATGAGCAGTTCTTC,CASSQVSGARKNEQFF
TRBV7-9,TRBJ2-1,-,-,TGTGCCAGCAGCTCCATAGCTAGTAATGAGCAGTTCTTC,CASSSIASNEQFF
TRBV12-1,TRBJ2-1,-,-,TGTGCCAGCAGCTCCAAGGGGACAGGAACCTACAATGAGCAGTTCTTC,CASSSKGTGTYNEQFF
TRBV7-2,TRBJ1-1,few,-,TGTGCCAGCAGCTTAGCGACGGGGGGCGTCACTGAAGCTTTCTTT,CASSLATGGVTEAFF